Each of the 25 T cell receptor beta chains below was sequenced from the same sample in a study of beta chain features in type 1 diabetes. The study reverse transcribed the entire isolated RNA, so it sequenced expressed TCRB transcripts. This table comes from immunoSEQ multiplex PCR, and its TCRdb copy is limited to in-frame clones, with some not included. The table records 240,000 or so clones, under 70% of them present only once. The sequencing input was naive CD4+ T cells from blood. These receptors were collected from a man between 25 and 39 years old in good health.

A single count supports this clone. The chain combines TRBV7-6 with TRBJ2-3; 10 bases map to TRBD1. The CDR3 sequence is 15 residues long. V lost 1 base and J lost 6; bases outside the gene matches: 4. Germline V gene data show CDR1 as SGHVS and CDR2 as FNYEAQ. CDR3 sequence: CASSLEDRGWDTQYF. CDR3 DNA: TGTGCCAGCAGCTTAGAGGACAGGGGGTGGGATACGCAGTATTTT.

This clone was seen a handful of times. The chain employs TRBV5-4 and TRBJ2-1; 10 bases match TRBD2. CDR3 size: 14 residues. V was pared by 6 bases and J by 7 bases, with 7 bases of the junction left unmatched. Germline loops: CDR1 SGHNT, CDR2 YYREEE (reference sequence). The CDR3, as DNA: TGTGCCAGCACCTTAGCGGGAGGAAGGAATGAGCAGTTCTTC. Amino acids: CASTLAGGRNEQFF.

The chain links TRBV7-2 to TRBJ1-6, with 9 positions matching TRBD1. The CDR3 length is 14 residues. Germline V lookup: CDR1 SGHTA, CDR2 FQGNSA. Trimming cost V 5 bases and J 8 bases; bases outside gene matches: 4. Written as DNA, the CDR3 is TGTGCCAGCAGCGTGGACAGGGGTTATTCACCCCTCCACTTT. Protein sequence: CASSVDRGYSPLHF.

This clone was seen a single time. The chain carries TRBV7-9 and TRBJ2-5, with D possibly matching TRBD2 (6 bases). Germline V gene data show CDR1 as SEHNR and CDR2 as FQNEAQ (reference sequence). This CDR3 has 13 amino acids. V dropped 5 bases and J dropped 13 bases, with 20 bases sitting between them. This CDR3 is CASSPTTVGGLYF. The CDR3 nucleotides are TGTGCCAGCAGCCCAACCACCGTTGGGGGACTGTACTTC. The full variable domain, in which reference TRBV7-9 and TRBJ2-5 provide the parts outside the CDR3, is DTGVSQNPRHKITKRGQNVTFRCDPISEHNRLYWYRQTLGQGPEFLTYFQNEAQLEKSRLLSDRFSAERPKGSFSTLEIQRTEQGDSAMYLCASSPTTVGGLYFGPGTRLLVL.

The CDR3 is CASIQGYRERGEQFF. The DNA for the CDR3 is TGTGCCAGCATCCAAGGTTACCGGGAGAGGGGTGAGCAGTTCTTC. The chain has TRBV27 and TRBJ2-1; TRBD2 might be the D (6 bases). This CDR3 has 15 amino acids. V was cut by 7 bases and J by 9 bases, with 22 bases left in between. Germline CDR1 is MNHEY and CDR2 is SMNVEV (reference sequence).

J is TRBJ2-5 and V is TRBV5-1; D gene ambiguous. The V gene lost 1 base and the J gene lost 2 bases, with 6 bases spanning the gap. This CDR3 contains 13 residues. Germline loops: CDR1 SGHRS, CDR2 YFSETQ. The CDR3 DNA reads TGCGCCAGCAGCTTGAGCCAACAAGAGACCCAGTACTTC. The encoded protein is CASSLSQQETQYF.

The rearrangement uses TRBV10-3 and TRBJ1-2, with 8 positions matching TRBD1. The germline CDR1 and CDR2 sequences are ENHRY and SYGVKD. J was trimmed by 4 bases and V by 0 bases; bases with no gene match: 4. There are 15 residues in the CDR3. The CDR3 DNA reads as TGTGCCATCAGTGAGTCGGCCAGGGGGCCCTATGGCTACACCTTC. Its translation is CAISESARGPYGYTF.

The chain joins TRBV30 to TRBJ2-1; a weak D match, TRBD1 (5 bases). Trimming pared 3 bases from V and 9 bases from J, leaving 15 bases between. The CDR3 has 13 residues. Germline lookup yields CDR1 GTSNPN and CDR2 SVGIG (reference sequence). In DNA form, the CDR3 reads TGTGCCTGGAGCCTTCGTCCCCAGGGTGAGCAGTTCTTC. Encoded protein: CAWSLRPQGEQFF.

The chain is built from TRBV27 and TRBJ2-1; D remains unclear. From germline, CDR1 is MNHEY and CDR2 SMNVEV (reference sequence). The CDR3 loop spans 13 amino acids. V lost 3 bases to trimming and J lost 5 bases, with 8 bases between them. The CDR3 here is CASSFLADNEQFF. The CDR3 DNA reads as TGTGCCAGCAGTTTCTTGGCCGACAATGAGCAGTTCTTC.

The sample holds a few counts of this clone. The gene calls are TRBV5-1 and TRBJ2-4; TRBD2 might be the D (6 bases). Germline CDR1 and CDR2: SGHRS and YFSETQ. The CDR3 is 15 amino acids. The V gene lost 2 bases and the J gene lost 0 bases, with 9 bases spanning the gap. CDR3 loop: CASSFGGEAKNIQYF. CDR3 nucleotide sequence: TGCGCCAGCAGCTTCGGCGGGGAAGCCAAAAACATTCAGTACTTC.

This clone was found a few times. The chain has TRBV9 and TRBJ2-1; the match to TRBD2 covers 10 bases. Unmatched junction bases numbered 20, after V lost 4 bases and J lost 10 bases. Germline CDR1 SGDLS, CDR2 YYNGEE. The CDR3 is made up of 18 amino acids. The CDR3 is CASSTRPRAGGSAREQFF. The CDR3 DNA reads as TGTGCCAGCAGCACTAGACCCCGAGCGGGAGGGTCTGCGAGAGAGCAGTTCTTC.

The chain carries TRBV29-1 and TRBJ1-1; D is ambiguous. Germline V gene sequence: CDR1 SQVTM, CDR2 ANQGSEA. CDR3 length equals 10 residues. The V and J ends lost 5 bases and 7 bases respectively, with 8 bases between them. This CDR3 reads CSVKVGEAFF. The DNA of the CDR3 is TGCAGCGTTAAGGTGGGTGAAGCTTTCTTT.

The chain combines TRBV7-9 with TRBJ1-5; D is unclear. The CDR3 is 12 residues long. From germline, CDR1 is SEHNR and CDR2 FQNEAQ (reference sequence). Trimming left V 4 bases short and J 4 bases short, with 5 bases between. The DNA for the CDR3 is TGTGCCAGCAGCTCCAGGAATCAGCCCCAGCATTTT. This codes for CASSSRNQPQHF.

The chain employs TRBV13 and TRBJ1-3; D remains unclear. Germline-derived CDR1 and CDR2 are PRHDT and FYEKMQ (reference sequence). V was clipped by 4 bases and J by 5 bases, with 15 bases between them. This CDR3 region has 15 residues. The CDR3 loop is CASSSSREGRNTIYF. The CDR3 DNA reads TGTGCCAGCAGCTCGTCCCGGGAGGGAAGAAACACCATATATTTT. The variable domain in full, completed from reference TRBV13 and TRBJ1-3, reads AAGVIQSPRHLIKEKRETATLKCYPIPRHDTVYWYQQGPGQDPQFLISFYEKMQSDKGSIPDRFSAQQFSDYHSELNMSSLELGDSALYFCASSSSREGRNTIYFGEGSWLTVV.

The chain links TRBV15 to TRBJ2-5; a weak D match, TRBD2 (7 bases). Germline values: CDR1 LNHNV, CDR2 YYDKDF (reference sequence). Trimming left V 1 base short and J 2 bases short, with 14 bases between. The CDR3 length is 16 residues. This CDR3 reads CATSRVGGLRQETQYF. The CDR3 DNA is TGTGCCACCAGCAGAGTGGGGGGGCTCCGACAAGAGACCCAGTACTTC.

This clone was found a few times. V usage is TRBV6-5 and J usage is TRBJ2-3; possible D gene TRBD2, 6 bases. Germline CDR1 and CDR2: MNHEY and SVGAGI. The CDR3 is 14 amino acids. Trimming shortened V by 8 bases and J by 4 bases, and 16 bases separated the two germline ends. The DNA for the CDR3 is TGTGCCAGCGGGGGAGGCGCGATCGCAGATACGCAGTATTTT. Protein: CASGGGAIADTQYF.

Only a few counts were recorded for this clone. This rearrangement joins TRBV9 to TRBJ2-7, with D perhaps given as TRBD1 or TRBD2 (5 bases each). The V end lost 0 bases, the J end lost 2 bases, and 12 bases lay between the germline ends. This CDR3 is built from 15 residues. Germline loops: CDR1 SGDLS, CDR2 YYNGEE. CDR3 sequence: CASSVAMGDPYEQYF. In nucleotides, the CDR3 is TGTGCCAGCAGCGTAGCTATGGGGGATCCCTACGAGCAGTACTTC.

This sequence joins TRBV9 and TRBJ1-4; D remains unclear. V was clipped by 4 bases and J by 7 bases, with 17 bases between them. The CDR3 has 15 amino acids. Germline V gives CDR1 SGDLS, CDR2 YYNGEE. Here the CDR3 DNA reads TGTGCCAGCAGCCCCCCCCCGGGCCAGAGTGAAAAACTGTTTTTT. This encodes CASSPPPGQSEKLFF. Together with reference TRBV9 and TRBJ1-4, the CDR3 gives the full variable domain: DSGVTQTPKHLITATGQRVTLRCSPRSGDLSVYWYQQSLDQGLQFLIQYYNGEERAKGNILERFSAQQFPDLHSELNLSSLELGDSALYFCASSPPPGQSEKLFFGSGTQLSVL.

The rearrangement links TRBV2 to TRBJ2-1; D is perhaps TRBD1 (6 bases). The V end lost 6 bases, the J end lost 1 base, and 13 bases lay between the germline ends. Germline-derived CDR1 and CDR2 are SNHLY and FYNNEI. This CDR3 has 15 residues. The CDR3 DNA reads TGTGCCAGCAGCTTTGACAGGCCATCCTACAATGAGCAGTTCTTC. The encoded protein is CASSFDRPSYNEQFF.

This chain uses TRBV2 with TRBJ1-5; 9 bases agree with TRBD1. The CDR3 loop spans 15 amino acids. J was trimmed by 4 bases and V by 3 bases; bases with no gene match: 4. Germline V gene lookup returns CDR1 SNHLY and CDR2 FYNNEI. Written as DNA, the CDR3 is TGTGCCAGCAGTGATAGACAGGGGGTAAATCAGCCCCAGCATTTT. Translation: CASSDRQGVNQPQHF.

The rearrangement uses TRBV6-6 and TRBJ2-1; D unresolved. Germline V gene sequence: CDR1 MNHNY, CDR2 SVGAGI (reference sequence). V lost 2 bases and J lost 2, with 4 bases in between. CDR3 size: 13 residues. DNA of the CDR3: TGTGCCAGCAGTTACAATACCTACAATGAGCAGTTCTTC. Its protein is CASSYNTYNEQFF.

The CDR3 is CATSSDRNNEQFF. CDR3 in DNA: TGTGCCACCAGCTCGGACAGGAACAATGAGCAGTTCTTC. The V call is TRBV15, the J call TRBJ2-1; TRBD1 agrees at 7 bases. The CDR3 is 13 residues long. The junction had 3 bases not matched to a gene; V was cut back by 5 bases and J by 5 bases. Per the germline V gene, CDR1 is LNHNV and CDR2 is YYDKDF (reference sequence).

J is TRBJ2-2 and V is TRBV15; D gene uncertain. This CDR3 spans 13 amino acids. V gave up 0 bases and J gave up 5 bases, with 4 bases separating them. CDR1 and CDR2 (germline): LNHNV, YYDKDF (reference sequence). In nucleotides, the CDR3 is TGTGCCACCAGCAGAGATAGGACCGGGGAGCTGTTTTTT. Amino acids: CATSRDRTGELFF.

V gene TRBV20-1 combines with J gene TRBJ2-1; TRBD1 might be the D (6 bases). The germline V gene has CDR1 DFQATT and CDR2 SNEGSKA (reference sequence). This CDR3 is 10 amino acids long. Trimming removed 5 bases from V and 9 bases from J, with 8 bases in between. CDR3 sequence (DNA): TGCAGTGCTGACAGGATTGAGCAGTTCTTC. Amino acid sequence: CSADRIEQFF.

The gene calls are TRBV2 and TRBJ2-5; 7 nucleotides align to TRBD2. CDR1 is SNHLY and CDR2 is FYNNEI in the germline V gene. The CDR3 has 17 residues. The trim removed 0 bases at V and 5 bases at J, leaving 12 bases unmatched. The CDR3 DNA follows: TGTGCCAGCAGTGAAGCCACTTATGGCGGGGGTCTGGAGACCCAGTACTTC. Its protein product is CASSEATYGGGLETQYF.